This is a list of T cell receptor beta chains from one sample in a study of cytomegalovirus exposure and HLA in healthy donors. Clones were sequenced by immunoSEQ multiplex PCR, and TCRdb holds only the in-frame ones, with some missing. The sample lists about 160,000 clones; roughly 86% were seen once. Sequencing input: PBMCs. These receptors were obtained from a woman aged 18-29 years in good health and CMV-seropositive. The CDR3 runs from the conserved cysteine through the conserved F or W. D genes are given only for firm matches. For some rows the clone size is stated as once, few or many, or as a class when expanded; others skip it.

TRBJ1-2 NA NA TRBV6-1 CASSDIHQTNTNYGYTF TGTGCCAGCAGTGACATCCACCAAACCAACACTAACTATGGCTACACCTTC
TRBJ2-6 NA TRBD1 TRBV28 CASTDRGSGANVLTF TGTGCCAGCACGGACAGGGGTTCTGGGGCCAACGTCCTGACTTTC
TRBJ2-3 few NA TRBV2 CASSAAATDTQYF TGTGCCAGCAGTGCTGCGGCTACAGATACGCAGTATTTT
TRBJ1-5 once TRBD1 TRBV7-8 CASSLGQGRSNQPQHF TGTGCCAGCAGCTTGGGACAGGGGCGGTCAAATCAGCCCCAGCATTTT
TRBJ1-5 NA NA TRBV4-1 CASSLIPVTESFNQPQHF TGCGCCAGCAGCCTAATACCTGTTACAGAGTCCTTCAATCAGCCCCAGCATTTT
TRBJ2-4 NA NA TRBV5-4 CASSFASVKNIQYF TGTGCCAGCAGCTTTGCCTCGGTCAAAAACATTCAGTACTTC
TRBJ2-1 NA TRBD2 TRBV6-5 CASRPTSGSDYEQFF TGTGCCAGCAGACCTACTAGCGGGAGTGACTATGAGCAGTTCTTC
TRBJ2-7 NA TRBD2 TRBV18 CASSPSAGRGAYEQYF TGTGCCAGCTCACCTTCCGCAGGGAGGGGAGCCTACGAGCAGTACTTC
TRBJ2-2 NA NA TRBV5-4 CASSFSRDNTGELFF TGTGCCAGCAGCTTCAGCAGGGATAACACCGGGGAGCTGTTTTTT
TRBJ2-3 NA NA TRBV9 CASRRTRDGADTQYF TGTGCCAGCAGACGGACCAGGGATGGTGCAGATACGCAGTATTTT
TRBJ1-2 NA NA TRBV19 CASSVQGSYGYTF TGTGCCAGTAGTGTCCAGGGTTCCTATGGCTACACCTTC
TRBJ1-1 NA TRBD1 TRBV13 CASSRGPQGDTEAFF TGTGCCAGCAGCAGGGGACCACAGGGGGACACTGAAGCTTTCTTT
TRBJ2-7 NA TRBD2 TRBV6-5 CASSYAGTSGSLQYF TGTGCCAGCAGTTACGCCGGGACTAGCGGGAGTTTGCAGTACTTC
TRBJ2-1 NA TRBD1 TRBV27 CASSLMLDRYNEQFF TGTGCCAGCAGTTTAATGTTGGACAGGTACAATGAGCAGTTCTTC
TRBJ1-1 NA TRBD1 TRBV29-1 CSVRQGNEAFF TGCAGCGTTCGACAGGGGAATGAAGCTTTCTTT
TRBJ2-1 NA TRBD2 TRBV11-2 CASSRAGGPGEQFF TGTGCCAGCAGTAGAGCGGGAGGGCCGGGTGAGCAGTTCTTC
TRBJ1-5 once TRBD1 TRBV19 CASSKSFFGGKTGVNQPQHF TGTGCCAGTAGTAAAAGTTTTTTTGGGGGAAAGACAGGGGTCAATCAGCCCCAGCATTTT
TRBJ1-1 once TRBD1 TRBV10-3 CAISDVTGGNTEAFF TGTGCCATCAGTGATGTTACAGGGGGTAACACTGAAGCTTTCTTT
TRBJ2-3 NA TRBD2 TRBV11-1 CASSLLAVGGDTQYF TGTGCCAGCAGCCTTCTAGCGGTGGGAGGAGATACGCAGTATTTT
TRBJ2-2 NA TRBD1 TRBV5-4 CASSYLGTGNTGELFF TGTGCCAGCAGCTACCTAGGGACAGGGAACACCGGGGAGCTGTTTTTT
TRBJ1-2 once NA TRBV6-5 CASSYLPGQRYGYTF TGTGCCAGCAGTTACCTACCTGGACAGCGCTATGGCTACACCTTC
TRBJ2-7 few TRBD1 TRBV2 CASSATDRGREQYF TGTGCCAGCAGTGCTACGGACAGGGGCCGGGAGCAGTACTTC
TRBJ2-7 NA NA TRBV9 CASSQGPRGEQYF TGTGCCAGCAGCCAGGGGCCGAGGGGCGAGCAGTACTTC
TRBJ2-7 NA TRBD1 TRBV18 CASSPQGQGAVDEQYF TGTGCCAGCTCACCCCAAGGACAGGGGGCGGTCGACGAGCAGTACTTC
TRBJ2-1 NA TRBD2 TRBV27 CASSPAGGLHEQFF TGTGCCAGCAGTCCAGCGGGAGGATTGCATGAGCAGTTCTTC
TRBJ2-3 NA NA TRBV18 CASSPGATDTQYF TGTGCCAGCTCACCAGGGGCAACAGATACGCAGTATTTT
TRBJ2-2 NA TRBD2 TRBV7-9 CASRFLGSGDTGELFF TGTGCCAGCAGATTTCTTGGGAGCGGGGACACCGGGGAGCTGTTTTTT
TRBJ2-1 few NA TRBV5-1 CASSSDSYEQFF TGCGCCAGCAGCTCTGACAGCTATGAGCAGTTCTTC
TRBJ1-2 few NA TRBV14 CASSQEPHYGYTF TGTGCCAGCAGCCAAGAACCACATTATGGCTACACCTTC
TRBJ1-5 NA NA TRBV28 CASIPLTGRQPQHF TGTGCCAGCATACCCTTGACAGGTCGACAGCCCCAGCATTTT
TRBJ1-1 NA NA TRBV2 CASRGVIEAFF TGTGCCAGCAGAGGGGTCATAGAAGCTTTCTTT
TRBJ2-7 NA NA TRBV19 CASSRTGGAEQYF TGTGCCAGTAGTAGAACAGGGGGGGCCGAGCAGTACTTC
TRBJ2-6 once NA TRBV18 CASSLTLTGPSGANVLTF TGTGCCAGCTCACTCACGTTGACAGGTCCATCTGGGGCCAACGTCCTGACTTTC
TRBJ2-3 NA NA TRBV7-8 CASSPSQSKGVSPQYF TGTGCCAGCAGCCCCTCCCAGAGCAAAGGGGTATCCCCGCAGTATTTT
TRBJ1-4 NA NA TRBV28 CASSFRGGNEKLFF TGTGCCAGCAGTTTCAGGGGCGGTAATGAAAAACTGTTTTTT
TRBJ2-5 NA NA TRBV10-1 CASSESGRQETQYF TGCGCCAGCAGTGAGTCGGGCCGCCAAGAGACCCAGTACTTC
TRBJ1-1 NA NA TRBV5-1 CASSLERGTGTEAFF TGCGCCAGCAGCTTGGAGCGGGGGACGGGCACTGAAGCTTTCTTT
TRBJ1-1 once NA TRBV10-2 CASSDTTFWGLNTEAFF TGCGCCAGCAGTGACACCACATTTTGGGGGCTCAACACTGAAGCTTTCTTT
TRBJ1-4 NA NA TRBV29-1 CSAYRAEKLFF TGCAGCGCATACAGGGCCGAAAAACTGTTTTTT
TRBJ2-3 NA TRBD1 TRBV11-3 CASSLGQGVTDTQYF TGTGCCAGCAGCTTAGGACAGGGGGTGACAGATACGCAGTATTTT
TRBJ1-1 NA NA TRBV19 CASESSGTEAFF TGTGCCAGTGAATCCTCGGGCACTGAAGCTTTCTTT
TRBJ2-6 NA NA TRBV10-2 CASSEEGAGANVLTF TGCGCCAGCAGTGAGGAAGGGGCTGGGGCCAACGTCCTGACTTTC
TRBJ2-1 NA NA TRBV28 CASSLVFTWDQPTSGEQFF TGTGCCAGCAGTTTGGTGTTTACCTGGGACCAGCCAACAAGCGGGGAGCAGTTCTTC
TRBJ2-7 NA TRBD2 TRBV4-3 CASSQDYGTKRTYEQYF TGCGCCAGCAGCCAAGATTACGGGACTAAGCGGACCTACGAGCAGTACTTC
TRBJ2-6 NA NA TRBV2 CASSEDGAGANVLTF TGTGCCAGCAGTGAAGACGGAGCTGGGGCCAACGTCCTGACTTTC
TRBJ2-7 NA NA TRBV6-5 CASSYQRFRSDEQYF TGTGCCAGCAGTTACCAAAGGTTCAGGTCGGACGAGCAGTACTTC
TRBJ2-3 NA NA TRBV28 CAADGKGDTDTQYF TGTGCCGCCGACGGCAAGGGGGACACAGATACGCAGTATTTT
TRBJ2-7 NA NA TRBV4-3 CASSQARDKPTYEQYF TGCGCCAGCAGCCAAGCTCGGGACAAGCCAACCTACGAGCAGTACTTC
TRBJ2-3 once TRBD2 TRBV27 CATDRSGRAGTDTQYF TGTGCCACAGACCGGAGCGGGAGGGCCGGCACAGATACGCAGTATTTT
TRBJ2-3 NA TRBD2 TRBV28 CASNFGGALSTDTQYF TGTGCCAGCAATTTCGGGGGGGCCCTTAGCACAGATACGCAGTATTTT
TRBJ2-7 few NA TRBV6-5 CASSGGTYSYEQYF TGTGCCAGCAGCGGCGGGACTTATTCCTACGAGCAGTACTTC
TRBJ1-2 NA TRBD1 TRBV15 CATSRSLRQGADKGYGYTF TGTGCCACCAGCAGATCCCTTCGACAGGGGGCCGATAAGGGCTATGGCTACACCTTC
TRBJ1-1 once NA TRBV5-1 CASSSGGAPEAFF TGCGCCAGCAGCTCCGGGGGGGCCCCGGAGGCTTTCTTT